This T cell receptor beta chain was profiled in a study of T cell clusters in autoimmune cytopenias. Each sample's input was about 270 ng genomic DNA, some 38,000 genome equivalents. The length of the CDR3 is 13 residues. Multiplex touch-down PCR amplified TRB using TRB-A and TRB-B pools in one tube. TCRdb re-called the multiplex PCR reads and catalogs CDR3 proteins one per entry, DNA excluded. The listing contains under 15,000 distinct CDR3 sequences. This chain links TRBV12-3 or TRBV12-4 with TRBJ1-2; the TRBD1 assignment by TCRdb is unverifiable without DNA. Sequenced: peripheral blood. The clonotype originates from a human donor with an autoimmune cytopenia or autoimmune hepatitis (not recorded which). CDR3 in amino acids: CASSSPGGYGYTF.